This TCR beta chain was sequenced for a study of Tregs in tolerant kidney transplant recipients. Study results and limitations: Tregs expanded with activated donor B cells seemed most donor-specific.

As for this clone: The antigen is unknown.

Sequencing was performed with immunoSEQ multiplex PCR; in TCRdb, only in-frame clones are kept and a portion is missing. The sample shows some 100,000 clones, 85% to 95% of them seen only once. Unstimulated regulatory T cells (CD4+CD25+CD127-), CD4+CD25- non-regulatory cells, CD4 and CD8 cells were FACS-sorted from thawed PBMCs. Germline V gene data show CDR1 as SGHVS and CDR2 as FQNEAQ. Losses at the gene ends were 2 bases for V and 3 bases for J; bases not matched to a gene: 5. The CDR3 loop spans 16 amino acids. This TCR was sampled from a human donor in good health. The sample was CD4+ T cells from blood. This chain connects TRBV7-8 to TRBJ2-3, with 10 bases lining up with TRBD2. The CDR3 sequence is CASSLLAGAGTDTQYF. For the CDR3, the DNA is TGTGCCAGCAGCTTACTAGCGGGAGCGGGAACAGATACGCAGTATTTT.